One and the same sample provided the 2 T cell receptor beta chains below, sequenced in a study of blood T cell repertoires in COVID-19. Method: immunoSEQ multiplex PCR; TCRdb's copy keeps in-frame clones and lacks some. Of about 71,000 clones listed, more than 75% are singletons. The sequenced sample was peripheral blood. All receptors come from a woman of 80 years or more with acute or convalescent COVID-19.

The chain couples TRBV27 to TRBJ2-5; TRBD2 agrees at 9 bases. Germline CDR1 is MNHEY and CDR2 is SMNVEV (reference sequence). This CDR3 comprises 15 residues. The ends lost 4 bases at V and 2 bases at J; junction bases unmatched: 5. The CDR3 DNA follows: TGTGCCAGCAGTTGGTTTAGCGGGGGACAAGAGACCCAGTACTTC. Translating it yields CASSWFSGGQETQYF.

V gene TRBV28 combines with J gene TRBJ2-1, with TRBD2 as a possible D gene (6 bases). Germline assignment: CDR1 MDHEN and CDR2 SYDVKM. The germline V and J ends were trimmed by 4 bases and 4 bases, with 23 bases remaining between them. The CDR3 extends over 18 amino acids. The CDR3 spells CASSSLKGLAGLYNEQFF. The CDR3 DNA reads TGTGCCAGCAGTTCATTGAAGGGGCTCGCGGGACTTTACAATGAGCAGTTCTTC.